The entry that follows covers one TCR beta chain sequence. The sample comes from a study of identical twins. The germline gives CDR1 MNHEY, CDR2 SMNVEV (reference sequence). The CDR3 covers 18 residues. V shed 3 bases and J 1 base; nucleotides not matched to a gene: 6. With template switching, a universal primer site was added, and the cDNA carried unique molecular identifiers. TCRdb recomputed calls from the 5' RACE reads with MiXCR, one row per CDR3 protein. The sample holds more than 200,000 distinct CDR3 sequences; over 13% are singletons and the top ten take about 9%. Sequenced sample: memory (CD45RO+) T cells sorted from blood. The TCR was taken from a woman aged 18-30 years in good health. The rearrangement links TRBV27 to TRBJ2-3; TRBD2 aligns across 14 bases. For the CDR3, the DNA is TGTGCCAGCAGTTTTTTAGGGACTAGCGGGGGACGCACAGATACGCAGTATTTT. This codes for CASSFLGTSGGRTDTQYF.